The T cell receptor beta chain described here comes from a study of T cells after yellow fever vaccination. Notes on the study in general: Contamination of FACS-sorted repertoires by abundant clonotypes from the bulk population could occur. Clones that expanded after primary vaccination mostly reappeared after the booster (approximately 96% CD4, 70% to 90% CD8).

A universal primer site and UMIs were added as TCR cDNA was made by 5'RACE template switching. TCRdb reprocessed the 5' RACE reads with MiXCR, giving one entry per CDR3 protein. The top ten clones hold about 15% of a sample with hundreds of thousands of distinct CDR3 sequences, roughly an eighth of them seen once. Germline V gene lookup returns CDR1 LGHDT and CDR2 YNNKEL (reference sequence). The CDR3 runs to 16 residues. Trimming stripped 4 bases from V and 3 bases from J, with 19 bases between. For this clonotype: What it binds is not known.

The sequencing here drew on PBMCs, taken on the day of the yellow fever booster vaccination. The TCR comes from a young man who received the YFV17D yellow fever vaccine. This chain joins TRBV3-1 and TRBJ2-7; D is perhaps TRBD2 (7 bases). This chain's CDR3 is CASSLRGAGENYEQYF. Written as DNA, the CDR3 is TGTGCCAGCAGCCTTCGGGGGGCGGGAGAAAACTACGAGCAGTACTTC.